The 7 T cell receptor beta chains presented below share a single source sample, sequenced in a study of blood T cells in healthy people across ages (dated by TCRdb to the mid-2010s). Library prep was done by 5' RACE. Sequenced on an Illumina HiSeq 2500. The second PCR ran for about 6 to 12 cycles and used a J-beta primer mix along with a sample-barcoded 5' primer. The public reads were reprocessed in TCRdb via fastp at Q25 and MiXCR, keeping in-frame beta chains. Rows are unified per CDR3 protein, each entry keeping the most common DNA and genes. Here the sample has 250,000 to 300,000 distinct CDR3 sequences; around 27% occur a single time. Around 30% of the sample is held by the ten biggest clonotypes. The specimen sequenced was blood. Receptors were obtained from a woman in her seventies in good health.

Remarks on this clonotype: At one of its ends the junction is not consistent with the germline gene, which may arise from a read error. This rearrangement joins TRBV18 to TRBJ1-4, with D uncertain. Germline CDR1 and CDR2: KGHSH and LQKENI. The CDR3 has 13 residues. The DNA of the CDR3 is TGTGCCAGCTCACAGGGTTTTGGCGAAAGACTGTTTTTT. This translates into CASSQGFGERLFF.

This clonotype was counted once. The CDR3 region is CSARGRGGLYEQYF. The CDR3 region has the DNA TGCAGTGCTAGAGGTCGGGGGGGCCTCTACGAGCAGTACTTC. The V gene is TRBV20-1, the J gene TRBJ2-7; TRBD2 aligns across 8 bases. Germline assignment: CDR1 DFQATT and CDR2 SNEGSKA (reference sequence). J gave up 3 bases and V 1 base, and 5 bases lay outside the gene matches. The CDR3 length is 14 residues.

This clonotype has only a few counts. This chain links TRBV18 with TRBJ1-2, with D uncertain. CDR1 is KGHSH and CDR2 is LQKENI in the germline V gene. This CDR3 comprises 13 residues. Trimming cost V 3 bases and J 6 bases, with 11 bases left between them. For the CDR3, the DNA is TGTGCCAGCTCACCGGAACAGAATAATGGCTACACCTTC. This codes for CASSPEQNNGYTF.

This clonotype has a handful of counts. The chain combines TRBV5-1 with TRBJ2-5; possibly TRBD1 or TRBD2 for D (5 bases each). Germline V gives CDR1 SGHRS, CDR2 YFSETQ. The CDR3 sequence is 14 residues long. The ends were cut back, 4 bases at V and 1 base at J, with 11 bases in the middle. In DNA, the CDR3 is TGCGCCAGCAGCCCCACCGGGGCCCAAGAGACCCAGTACTTC. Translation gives CASSPTGAQETQYF.

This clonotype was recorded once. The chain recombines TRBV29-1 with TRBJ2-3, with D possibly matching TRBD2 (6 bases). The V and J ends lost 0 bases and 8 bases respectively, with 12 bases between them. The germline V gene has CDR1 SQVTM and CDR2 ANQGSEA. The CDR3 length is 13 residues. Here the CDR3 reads CSVEDTPRGTQYF. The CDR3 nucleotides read TGCAGCGTTGAAGATACTCCGCGGGGTACGCAGTATTTT.

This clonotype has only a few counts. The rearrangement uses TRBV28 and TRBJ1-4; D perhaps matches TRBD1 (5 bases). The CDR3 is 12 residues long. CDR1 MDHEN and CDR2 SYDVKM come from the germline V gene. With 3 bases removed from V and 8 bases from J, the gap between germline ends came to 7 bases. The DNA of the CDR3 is TGTGCCAGCAGTTTGAGGGGCGAAAAACTGTTTTTT. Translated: CASSLRGEKLFF. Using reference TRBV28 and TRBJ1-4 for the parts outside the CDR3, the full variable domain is DVKVTQSSRYLVKRTGEKVFLECVQDMDHENMFWYRQDPGLGLRLIYFSYDVKMKEKGDIPEGYSVSREKKERFSLILESASTNQTSMYLCASSLRGEKLFFGSGTQLSVL.

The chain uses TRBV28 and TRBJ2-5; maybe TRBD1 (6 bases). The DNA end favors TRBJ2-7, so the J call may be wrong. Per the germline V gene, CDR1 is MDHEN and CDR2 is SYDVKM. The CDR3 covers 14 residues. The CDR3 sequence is CASEVAGAPYEQYF. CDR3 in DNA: TGTGCCAGCGAGGTTGCAGGGGCCCCCTACGAGCAGTACTTC.